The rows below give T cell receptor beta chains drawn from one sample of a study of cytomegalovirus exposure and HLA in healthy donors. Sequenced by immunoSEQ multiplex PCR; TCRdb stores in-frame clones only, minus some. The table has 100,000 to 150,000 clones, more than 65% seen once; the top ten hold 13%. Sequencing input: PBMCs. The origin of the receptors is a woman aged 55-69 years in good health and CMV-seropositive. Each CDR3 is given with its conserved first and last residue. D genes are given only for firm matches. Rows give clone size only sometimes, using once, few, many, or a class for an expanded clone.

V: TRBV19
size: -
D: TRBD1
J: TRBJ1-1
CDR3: CASRLQGEMNTEAFF
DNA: TGTGCCAGTAGACTACAGGGGGAAATGAACACTGAAGCTTTCTTT

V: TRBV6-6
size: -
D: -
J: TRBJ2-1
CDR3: CASSSRQTYNEQFF
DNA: TGTGCCAGCAGTTCCCGACAGACATACAATGAGCAGTTCTTC

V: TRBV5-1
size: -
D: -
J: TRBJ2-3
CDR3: CASSLDRVDTQYF
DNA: TGCGCCAGCAGCTTGGACAGGGTGGATACGCAGTATTTT

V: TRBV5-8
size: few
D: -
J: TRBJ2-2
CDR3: CASSLRGTYTGELFF
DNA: TGTGCCAGCAGCTTGCGCGGGACGTACACCGGGGAGCTGTTTTTT

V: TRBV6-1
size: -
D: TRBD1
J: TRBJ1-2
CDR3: CASSEGDRWVYGYTF
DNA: TGTGCCAGCAGTGAGGGGGACAGGTGGGTGTATGGCTACACCTTC

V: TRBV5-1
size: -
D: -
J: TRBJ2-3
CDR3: CASSLGGGTDTQYF
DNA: TGCGCCAGCAGCTTGGGGGGGGGCACAGATACGCAGTATTTT

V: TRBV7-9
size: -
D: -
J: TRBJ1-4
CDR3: CASRPYSTNEKLFF
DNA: TGTGCCAGCAGGCCCTATTCAACTAATGAAAAACTGTTTTTT

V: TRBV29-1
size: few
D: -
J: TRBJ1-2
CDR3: CSVGARDSNYGYTF
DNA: TGCAGCGTGGGGGCTAGGGATTCTAACTATGGCTACACCTTC

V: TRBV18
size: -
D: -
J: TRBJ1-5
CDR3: CASSPDRQGQPQHF
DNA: TGTGCCAGCTCACCGGATCGGCAGGGTCAGCCCCAGCATTTT

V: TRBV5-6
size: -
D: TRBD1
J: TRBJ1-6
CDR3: CASSYKDRSNSPLHF
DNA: TGTGCCAGCAGCTATAAGGACAGGAGTAATTCACCCCTCCACTTT

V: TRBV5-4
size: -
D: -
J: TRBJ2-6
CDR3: CASSLQGSGANVLTF
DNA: TGTGCCAGCAGCTTACAGGGATCTGGGGCCAACGTCCTGACTTTC

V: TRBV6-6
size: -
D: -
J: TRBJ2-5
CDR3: CASTLDRQETQYF
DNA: TGTGCCAGCACATTGGACAGACAAGAGACCCAGTACTTC

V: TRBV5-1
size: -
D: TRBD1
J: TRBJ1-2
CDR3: CASSPGGTGDGYGYTF
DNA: TGCGCCAGCAGCCCGGGCGGGACAGGGGATGGCTATGGCTACACCTTC

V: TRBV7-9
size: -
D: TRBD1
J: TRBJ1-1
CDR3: CASSLETGGSEAFF
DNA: TGTGCCAGCAGCTTAGAGACAGGGGGCTCTGAAGCTTTCTTT

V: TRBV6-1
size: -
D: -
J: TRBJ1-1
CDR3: CASSEARGRGSTEAFF
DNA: TGTGCCAGCAGTGAAGCTAGAGGTCGGGGATCCACTGAAGCTTTCTTT

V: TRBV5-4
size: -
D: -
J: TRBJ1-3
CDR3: CASSYSGNTIYF
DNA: TGTGCCAGCAGCTACAGTGGAAACACCATATATTTT

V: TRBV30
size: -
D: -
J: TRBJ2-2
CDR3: CAWSSGGGTGELFF
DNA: TGTGCCTGGAGTTCGGGGGGCGGCACCGGGGAGCTGTTTTTT

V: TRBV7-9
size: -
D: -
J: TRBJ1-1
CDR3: CASSEQQGFTEAFF
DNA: TGTGCCAGCAGCGAACAACAGGGTTTCACTGAAGCTTTCTTT

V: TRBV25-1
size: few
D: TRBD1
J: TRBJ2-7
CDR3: CASSAGQGGYEQYF
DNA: TGTGCCAGCAGTGCCGGACAGGGGGGCTACGAGCAGTACTTC

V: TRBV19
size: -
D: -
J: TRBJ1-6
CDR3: CASSEARSPLHF
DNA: TGTGCCAGTAGTGAGGCTCGGTCACCCCTCCACTTT

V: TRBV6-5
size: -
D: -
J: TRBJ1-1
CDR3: CASSYSGGYREAFF
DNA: TGTGCCAGCAGTTACTCTGGGGGGTACCGTGAAGCTTTCTTT